Listed below are T cell receptor beta chains from one sample, sequenced in a study of T-cell memory formation after mild COVID-19. TCRdb used MiXCR to reprocess the 5' RACE reads, holding one entry per CDR3 protein. The table has 350,000 to 500,000 distinct CDR3 sequences, roughly 18% seen once. Material for sequencing was PBMCs or a T cell subset sorted from them (not recorded which). These receptor sequences come from a young man who had mild COVID-19 (a few samples of this study predate the infection). Cell type and time point are not known. Both conserved end residues are part of each CDR3. Each record gives: D gene, V gene, J gene, clone size, CDR3 DNA, CDR3 protein. A D gene is named only where the DNA matches it firmly. Clone size is shown for a subset of rows, as once, few, many or a class of expanded clone.

TRBD2	TRBV25-1	TRBJ2-5	.	TGTGCCAGCAGTGCCGGGTTGGCTAGCGGGGGAGGGGAGACCCAGTACTTC	CASSAGLASGGGETQYF
.	TRBV7-9	TRBJ1-5	.	TGTGCCAGCAGCTTAAGTTCGGAGCTTCAGCCCCAGCATTTT	CASSLSSELQPQHF
.	TRBV19	TRBJ1-2	.	TGTGCCAGTAGTATACCAATCGGCCTGCCTGAAGGCTACACCTTC	CASSIPIGLPEGYTF
TRBD1	TRBV20-1	TRBJ2-3	few	TGCAGTGCCCCAAACCAGGGGGCAAGCACAGATACGCAGTATTTT	CSAPNQGASTDTQYF
.	TRBV18	TRBJ1-1	.	TGTGCCAGCTCACCACCGGGGTCTGAAGCTTTCTTT	CASSPPGSEAFF
.	TRBV6-5	TRBJ2-5	many	TGTGCCAGCACCCGAGGGGAGCAAGAGACCCAGTACTTC	CASTRGEQETQYF
TRBD2	TRBV20-1	TRBJ2-7	few	TGCAGTGCTAAGGGATTGGGGGGGAGAAGTGGCGAGCAGTACTTC	CSAKGLGGRSGEQYF
TRBD2	TRBV20-1	TRBJ2-5	few	TGCAGTGCTAGAGATCGCCGGGGGGGCTTAGAGACCCAGTACTTC	CSARDRRGGLETQYF
.	TRBV6-5	TRBJ1-1	.	TGTGCCAGCAGTTACGACGGGGGGCGGAGGAACACTGAAGCTTTCTTT	CASSYDGGRRNTEAFF
.	TRBV29-1	TRBJ1-1	.	TGCAGCGTTGCCGGGACACTTAACACTGAAGCTTTCTTT	CSVAGTLNTEAFF
TRBD1	TRBV12-3/TRBV12-4	TRBJ2-4	.	TGTGCCAGCAGTGGACAGGCCCAAAACATTCAGTACTTC	CASSGQAQNIQYF
.	TRBV4-2	TRBJ2-2	few	TGTGCCAGCAGCCGACGACTAGTCGCGAACACCGGGGAGCTGTTTTTT	CASSRRLVANTGELFF
.	TRBV7-2	TRBJ2-7	many	TGTGCCAGCAGCTCCCGCGGACAGAAGAGCTCCTACGAGCAGTACTTC	CASSSRGQKSSYEQYF
.	TRBV5-1	TRBJ1-1	many	TGCGCCAGCAGCCGGGAAGGGAGCACTGAAGCTTTCTTT	CASSREGSTEAFF
TRBD2	TRBV7-2	TRBJ2-5	.	TGTGCCAGCAGCTTAAGGGTCGGGGGGGCTCAAGAGACCCAGTACTTC	CASSLRVGGAQETQYF
.	TRBV7-2	TRBJ1-5	many	TGTGCCAGCAGCCCGGGGGGGGGCGGAGATCAGCCCCAGCATTTT	CASSPGGGGDQPQHF
.	TRBV3-1	TRBJ2-1	.	TGTGCCAGCAGCCAAGTTATGCGGATTGGCAATGAGCAGTTCTTC	CASSQVMRIGNEQFF
.	TRBV28	TRBJ1-2	few	TGTGCCAGCAGTTTACAGGGGCGGTCCTTCGATGGCTACACCTTC	CASSLQGRSFDGYTF
.	TRBV6-2/TRBV6-3	TRBJ2-3	few	TGTGCCAGCAGTTACATAGGTTTGGGAGATACGCAGTATTTT	CASSYIGLGDTQYF
.	TRBV7-2	TRBJ2-3	.	TGTGCCAGCAGCTTCGATGTGCCAGATACGCAGTATTTT	CASSFDVPDTQYF
TRBD2	TRBV5-1	TRBJ2-7	many	TGCGCCAGCAGCTTCGGTAGCGGGGGGACCTACGAGCAGTACTTC	CASSFGSGGTYEQYF
.	TRBV4-2	TRBJ1-3	few	TGTGCCAGCAGCAGCCGGGGAAGGGCCCGCTCTGGAAACACCATATATTTT	CASSSRGRARSGNTIYF
.	TRBV5-1	TRBJ2-3	.	TGCGCCAGTCTCGCCGGGGGACACACAGATACGCAGTATTTT	CASLAGGHTDTQYF
.	TRBV27	TRBJ2-6	.	TGTGCCACCTCTTCTCGCGGCACAGGGCCCGGGGCCAACGTCCTGACTTTC	CATSSRGTGPGANVLTF
TRBD1	TRBV5-6	TRBJ1-6	.	TGTGCCAGCAGCCCCGGACCGGGACAGGCGCCTAAATTAAATTCACCCCTCCACTTT	CASSPGPGQAPKLNSPLHF
.	TRBV7-3	TRBJ2-1	.	TGTGCCAGCAGCTTAGGCGGGTCGAATGAGCAGTTCTTC	CASSLGGSNEQFF
TRBD2	TRBV11-1	TRBJ2-1	.	TGTGCCAGCAGCTCGATTGCGACTAGCGGACACCGCGAGCAGTTCTTC	CASSSIATSGHREQFF
.	TRBV7-3	TRBJ2-6	few	TGTGCCAGCAGCTCAGGGCCCGGGGCCAACGTCCTGACTTTC	CASSSGPGANVLTF
TRBD2	TRBV7-9	TRBJ2-5	.	TGTGCCAGCAGCAACCCACTAGCGGGGGGGCCGCGAGGAGAGACCCAGTACTTC	CASSNPLAGGPRGETQYF
.	TRBV3-1	TRBJ2-6	.	TGTGCCAGCAGCCAATCATACGTCTCTGGGGCCAACGTCCTGACTTTC	CASSQSYVSGANVLTF
.	TRBV7-9	TRBJ1-6	.	TGTGCCAGCGAGGAGGCGGGGAGGCCGGGTAATTCACCCCTCCACTTT	CASEEAGRPGNSPLHF
.	TRBV7-9	TRBJ2-1	few	TGTGCCAGCAGCGAGAAGGGGGGACACTACAATGAGCAGTTCTTC	CASSEKGGHYNEQFF
.	TRBV5-1	TRBJ1-1	.	TGCGCCAGCTCCCCCCCGGGGCAGGAGAACACTGAAGCTTTCTTT	CASSPPGQENTEAFF
.	TRBV6-5	TRBJ2-1	.	TGTGCCAGCAGTTACTACGGGGGGCCCTCCTACAATGAGCAGTTCTTC	CASSYYGGPSYNEQFF
.	TRBV24-1	TRBJ2-2	.	TGTGCCACCGGGATGGAGAACACCGGGGAGCTGTTTTTT	CATGMENTGELFF
TRBD2	TRBV6-2/TRBV6-3	TRBJ2-7	.	TGTGCCAGCAGTTACTTCCTAGCGGTTTCCTACGAGCAGTACTTC	CASSYFLAVSYEQYF
.	TRBV7-9	TRBJ2-5	few	TGTGCCAGCAGCCCTTCCGGGGGTGTGGACCGAGAGACCCAGTACTTC	CASSPSGGVDRETQYF
TRBD1	TRBV6-5	TRBJ2-3	many	TGTGCCAGCAGACTGGTATGGACAGGGGGGTCAGATACGCAGTATTTT	CASRLVWTGGSDTQYF
.	TRBV20-1	TRBJ1-1	.	TGCAGGGCATGGAACACTGAAGCTTTCTTT	CRAWNTEAFF
TRBD1	TRBV7-9	TRBJ2-5	few	TGTGCCAGCAGCTTAGGGACAGGGGGTTACCAAGAGACCCAGTACTTC	CASSLGTGGYQETQYF
TRBD2	TRBV7-9	TRBJ2-1	.	TGTGCCAGCAGTCCATCGTTTGCGGGGGGGCTCAATGAGCAGTTCTTC	CASSPSFAGGLNEQFF
.	TRBV12-3/TRBV12-4	TRBJ1-5	few	TGTGCCAGCAGTCCCAGTCGACGGGCCAATCAGCCCCAGCATTTT	CASSPSRRANQPQHF
.	TRBV4-1	TRBJ1-1	.	TGCGCCAGAAGCCAAGCAGGGGACACTGAAGCTTTCTTT	CARSQAGDTEAFF
TRBD1	TRBV6-4	TRBJ2-3	many	TGTGCCAGCAGTGACTCACAGGGGTCAACAGATACGCAGTATTTT	CASSDSQGSTDTQYF
.	TRBV6-5	TRBJ1-1	.	TGTGCCAGCAGTCCTGGGTCCTTTTGGGGAGCTTTCTTT	CASSPGSFWGAFF
.	TRBV7-9	TRBJ1-2	few	TGTGCCAGCAGCTTAAGCAGGGTCCAGAATGGCTACACCTTC	CASSLSRVQNGYTF
TRBD2	TRBV11-2	TRBJ2-3	.	TGTGCCAGCATGAGGACTAGCGGGTCAGATACGCAGTATTTT	CASMRTSGSDTQYF
.	TRBV6-5	TRBJ1-1	few	TGTGCCAGCAGTTACTCACCGAGCGCGGGAACTGAAGCTTTCTTT	CASSYSPSAGTEAFF
.	TRBV19	TRBJ1-2	.	TGTGCCAGCCAACCGTGGCAGACAAATGGCTACACCTTC	CASQPWQTNGYTF
.	TRBV7-9	TRBJ2-3	.	TGTGCCAGCAGCTTACACACGGGACGCCCGACAGATACGCAGTATTTT	CASSLHTGRPTDTQYF
.	TRBV7-2	TRBJ2-7	.	TGTGCCAGCAGCGTAAATTTAGTACGTACTCGGAACGAGCAGTACTTC	CASSVNLVRTRNEQYF
.	TRBV7-8	TRBJ1-2	.	TGTGCCAGCAGTTCCCGGGCCAGCTATGGCTACACCTTC	CASSSRASYGYTF
.	TRBV5-1	TRBJ2-2	.	TGCGCCAGCAGCGGGGGAGACACCGGGGAGCTGTTTTTT	CASSGGDTGELFF
.	TRBV12-3/TRBV12-4	TRBJ2-7	.	TGTGCCAGCAGCACAACAGGGAGGAGGTCCTACGAGCAGTACTTC	CASSTTGRRSYEQYF
.	TRBV20-1	TRBJ1-2	few	TGCAGTGCTAGAGATCGGGAGAGAAGGGGGTTAGGAGGCTACACCTTC	CSARDRERRGLGGYTF